This T cell receptor (beta chain) comes out of a study of cytomegalovirus exposure and HLA in healthy donors. CDR1 and CDR2 from the germline V gene are SGHNT and YENEEA. V was clipped by 3 bases and J by 4 bases; unmatched bases: 4. This CDR3 is built from 15 residues. 60 Vbeta and 13 Jbeta primers were used in PCR. Measured with immunoSEQ multiplex PCR; TCRdb has only the in-frame clones, and not every one. The sample lists 80,000 to 95,000 clones, 60% to 70% occurring once. The specimen sequenced was PBMCs. The V and J genes are TRBV11-3 and TRBJ2-5; TRBD1 matches at 11 bases. The clonotype originates from a woman aged 25 to 39 in good health and CMV-seronegative. CDR3 sequence (DNA): TGTGCCAGCAGCTTCGGACAGGGGGCTGGAGAGACCCAGTACTTC. Protein product: CASSFGQGAGETQYF. The full variable domain, its missing parts supplied by reference TRBV11-3 and TRBJ2-5, is EAGVVQSPRYKIIEKKQPVAFWCNPISGHNTLYWYLQNLGQGPELLIRYENEEAVDDSQLPKDRFSAERLKGVDSTLKIQPAELGDSAVYLCASSFGQGAGETQYFGPGTRLLVL.